The rows below give T cell receptor beta chains drawn from one sample of a study of PD-1 blockade in mismatch repair-deficient tumors. Profiled with immunoSEQ multiplex PCR; TCRdb holds only in-frame clones, not every one. The data show around 130,000 clones, around nine tenths seen once. The sample here was peripheral blood, taken approximately 73 weeks after starting pembrolizumab. The receptors stem from an adult with mismatch repair-deficient cancer. CDR3s include the opening cysteine and the closing phenylalanine or tryptophan. Each record gives: V gene, clone size, J gene, D gene, CDR3 DNA, CDR3 protein. A D gene is named only where the DNA matches it firmly. Size is omitted from some rows. Given values are once, few, many or a class for expanded clones.

V gene: TRBV21-1
clone size: .
J gene: TRBJ1-3
D gene: .
CDR3 DNA: TGTGCCAGGATGGGACAGAGCTCTGGAAACACCATATATTTT
CDR3 protein: CARMGQSSGNTIYF

V gene: TRBV14
clone size: .
J gene: TRBJ1-3
D gene: .
CDR3 DNA: TGTGCCAGCAGCCAAGTAGGGATTGGAAACACCATATATTTT
CDR3 protein: CASSQVGIGNTIYF

V gene: TRBV4-3
clone size: .
J gene: TRBJ2-7
D gene: .
CDR3 DNA: TGCGCCAGCAGGACCTACGAGCAGTACTTC
CDR3 protein: CASRTYEQYF

V gene: TRBV2
clone size: once
J gene: TRBJ1-2
D gene: .
CDR3 DNA: TGTGCCAGCAGCCCATCCGGTTCTAACTATGGCTACACCTTC
CDR3 protein: CASSPSGSNYGYTF

V gene: TRBV7-9
clone size: few
J gene: TRBJ2-2
D gene: TRBD1
CDR3 DNA: TGTGCCAGCAGCGTCGACAGGGTGGATTACCGGGAGCTGTTTTTT
CDR3 protein: CASSVDRVDYRELFF

V gene: TRBV29-1
clone size: .
J gene: TRBJ2-1
D gene: .
CDR3 DNA: TGCAGCGTTGGGGGGGGGCAGAATGAGCAGTTCTTC
CDR3 protein: CSVGGGQNEQFF

V gene: TRBV7-6
clone size: .
J gene: TRBJ2-5
D gene: .
CDR3 DNA: TGTGCCAGCAACAACAGGGAGCAAGAGACCCAGTACTTC
CDR3 protein: CASNNREQETQYF

V gene: TRBV4-1
clone size: .
J gene: TRBJ2-2
D gene: .
CDR3 DNA: TGCGCCAGCAGCCAAGTCGGGGGAACCGGGGAGCTGTTTTTT
CDR3 protein: CASSQVGGTGELFF

V gene: TRBV13
clone size: .
J gene: TRBJ2-1
D gene: TRBD2
CDR3 DNA: TGTGCCAGCAGCCGCGGGACTACAAATGAGCAGTTCTTC
CDR3 protein: CASSRGTTNEQFF

V gene: TRBV7-9
clone size: once
J gene: TRBJ2-7
D gene: .
CDR3 DNA: TGTGCCAGCAGCTTAGCAGGCCCCAGCTACGAGCAGTACTTC
CDR3 protein: CASSLAGPSYEQYF

V gene: TRBV27
clone size: .
J gene: TRBJ1-2
D gene: .
CDR3 DNA: TGTGCCACCGGCCCCAGGGGCTATGGCTACACCTTC
CDR3 protein: CATGPRGYGYTF

V gene: TRBV30
clone size: .
J gene: TRBJ1-3
D gene: .
CDR3 DNA: TGTGCCTGGAGTCCGGGCCTGCGCTCTGGAAACACCATATATTTT
CDR3 protein: CAWSPGLRSGNTIYF

V gene: TRBV5-4
clone size: .
J gene: TRBJ2-7
D gene: .
CDR3 DNA: TGTGCCAGCAGCTTGGGGGGGTTTGGGGACTACGAGCAGTACTTC
CDR3 protein: CASSLGGFGDYEQYF

V gene: TRBV27
clone size: .
J gene: TRBJ2-3
D gene: TRBD2
CDR3 DNA: TGTGCCAGCAGTTTATCGCCGGGAGGGCGGGGAGATACGCAGTATTTT
CDR3 protein: CASSLSPGGRGDTQYF

V gene: TRBV28
clone size: .
J gene: TRBJ2-7
D gene: TRBD1
CDR3 DNA: TGTGCCAGCAGCCCTCCAGGGACAGGGTCCTACGAGCAGTACTTC
CDR3 protein: CASSPPGTGSYEQYF

V gene: TRBV7-9
clone size: once
J gene: TRBJ1-1
D gene: .
CDR3 DNA: TGTGCCAGCAGTCCCACTAGTCTGGACACTGAAGCTTTCTTT
CDR3 protein: CASSPTSLDTEAFF

V gene: TRBV7-9
clone size: .
J gene: TRBJ2-3
D gene: TRBD2
CDR3 DNA: TGTGCCAGCAACAAACTAGCGGGTAGCACAGATACGCAGTATTTT
CDR3 protein: CASNKLAGSTDTQYF

V gene: TRBV28
clone size: .
J gene: TRBJ2-5
D gene: .
CDR3 DNA: TGTGCCAGCAGTTTATGGCAGGGTCAAGAGACCCAGTACTTC
CDR3 protein: CASSLWQGQETQYF

V gene: TRBV28
clone size: .
J gene: TRBJ1-4
D gene: TRBD1
CDR3 DNA: TGTGCCAGCAGTTTACCAGGGACAGGGAAGGAAAAACTGTTTTTT
CDR3 protein: CASSLPGTGKEKLFF

V gene: TRBV28
clone size: .
J gene: TRBJ2-3
D gene: .
CDR3 DNA: TGTGCCAGCAGTTCGCCGGATTTCGGGGATACGCAGTATTTT
CDR3 protein: CASSSPDFGDTQYF

V gene: TRBV6-5
clone size: .
J gene: TRBJ1-2
D gene: TRBD1
CDR3 DNA: TGTGCCAGCAGGCGGACAGGAGACTATGGCTACACCTTC
CDR3 protein: CASRRTGDYGYTF

V gene: TRBV4-3
clone size: .
J gene: TRBJ2-7
D gene: .
CDR3 DNA: TGCGCCAGCAGCCAAGGACCCCCGTCCCAAGCAGGGCTAGTGGACCCCTACGAGCAGTACTTC
CDR3 protein: CASSQGPPSQAGLVDPYEQYF

V gene: TRBV7-9
clone size: .
J gene: TRBJ2-2
D gene: TRBD2
CDR3 DNA: TGTGCCAGCAGCTTCCCGCGGGAGGGACGGACCGGGGAGCTGTTTTTT
CDR3 protein: CASSFPREGRTGELFF

V gene: TRBV4-3
clone size: .
J gene: TRBJ2-5
D gene: .
CDR3 DNA: TGCGCCAGCAGCCACCCCCCGGGACGGCTCCAAGAGACCCAGTACTTC
CDR3 protein: CASSHPPGRLQETQYF

V gene: TRBV15
clone size: .
J gene: TRBJ2-1
D gene: .
CDR3 DNA: TGTGCCACCAGCAGTTCGGACTTCAAGCAGTTCTTC
CDR3 protein: CATSSSDFKQFF

V gene: TRBV19
clone size: .
J gene: TRBJ2-7
D gene: .
CDR3 DNA: TGTGCCAGTAGTGCCGCCGGTAGCGGAACCTACGAGCAGTACTTC
CDR3 protein: CASSAAGSGTYEQYF

V gene: TRBV5-1
clone size: .
J gene: TRBJ1-4
D gene: .
CDR3 DNA: TGCGCCAGCAGCTTGACAGGAATTAATGAAAAACTGTTTTTT
CDR3 protein: CASSLTGINEKLFF

V gene: TRBV6-6
clone size: once
J gene: TRBJ1-5
D gene: .
CDR3 DNA: TGTGCCAGCAGTTACTCAGCAACGGAGCCCCAGCATTTT
CDR3 protein: CASSYSATEPQHF

V gene: TRBV7-9
clone size: .
J gene: TRBJ1-4
D gene: .
CDR3 DNA: TGTGCCAGCAGCTCCACAGGACAGATCAATGAAAAACTGTTTTTT
CDR3 protein: CASSSTGQINEKLFF

V gene: TRBV19
clone size: .
J gene: TRBJ1-5
D gene: TRBD1
CDR3 DNA: TGTGCCAGTACCATAGGGAGCTTCAGGGGGGGCGGCAATCAGCCCCAGCATTTT
CDR3 protein: CASTIGSFRGGGNQPQHF

V gene: TRBV19
clone size: .
J gene: TRBJ2-7
D gene: TRBD2
CDR3 DNA: TGTGCCAGTTCACGGGAGGGAATATACGAGCAGTACTTC
CDR3 protein: CASSREGIYEQYF

V gene: TRBV5-1
clone size: .
J gene: TRBJ1-1
D gene: .
CDR3 DNA: TGCGCCAGCAGCTTGAATTGGGACAAGAACACTGAAGCTTTCTTT
CDR3 protein: CASSLNWDKNTEAFF

V gene: TRBV28
clone size: .
J gene: TRBJ2-1
D gene: TRBD2
CDR3 DNA: TGTGCCACCAAGTCAGGACTAGCGGGAGGATCATACAATGAGCAGTTCTTC
CDR3 protein: CATKSGLAGGSYNEQFF

V gene: TRBV11-3
clone size: .
J gene: TRBJ2-1
D gene: .
CDR3 DNA: TGTGCCAGCAGCTTAGCGGGGGCCTACAATGAGCAGTTCTTC
CDR3 protein: CASSLAGAYNEQFF

V gene: TRBV28
clone size: .
J gene: TRBJ2-7
D gene: .
CDR3 DNA: TGTGCCAGCTGTGTCAACCCTAGTTACGAGCAGTACTTC
CDR3 protein: CASCVNPSYEQYF

V gene: TRBV9
clone size: .
J gene: TRBJ2-3
D gene: TRBD2
CDR3 DNA: TGTGCCAGCACAGGATCGGGACTACTCACAGATACGCAGTATTTT
CDR3 protein: CASTGSGLLTDTQYF

V gene: TRBV6-5
clone size: .
J gene: TRBJ1-5
D gene: .
CDR3 DNA: TGTGCCAGCAGTTACGATTACACAACCGGCAATCAGCCCCAGCATTTT
CDR3 protein: CASSYDYTTGNQPQHF

V gene: TRBV27
clone size: .
J gene: TRBJ2-1
D gene: TRBD2
CDR3 DNA: TGTGCCAGCAGTATACTAGCGGGAGAGGGTGAGCAGTTCTTC
CDR3 protein: CASSILAGEGEQFF

V gene: TRBV30
clone size: .
J gene: TRBJ2-1
D gene: TRBD2
CDR3 DNA: TGTGCCTGGAGTGTAGGGACTAGCGGGAGGGCCATGCTCTACAATGAGCAGTTCTTC
CDR3 protein: CAWSVGTSGRAMLYNEQFF

V gene: TRBV4-3
clone size: .
J gene: TRBJ2-7
D gene: TRBD1
CDR3 DNA: TGCGCCAGCAGCCCCTTTGGGACAGGGGGAGGTTACGAGCAGTACTTC
CDR3 protein: CASSPFGTGGGYEQYF